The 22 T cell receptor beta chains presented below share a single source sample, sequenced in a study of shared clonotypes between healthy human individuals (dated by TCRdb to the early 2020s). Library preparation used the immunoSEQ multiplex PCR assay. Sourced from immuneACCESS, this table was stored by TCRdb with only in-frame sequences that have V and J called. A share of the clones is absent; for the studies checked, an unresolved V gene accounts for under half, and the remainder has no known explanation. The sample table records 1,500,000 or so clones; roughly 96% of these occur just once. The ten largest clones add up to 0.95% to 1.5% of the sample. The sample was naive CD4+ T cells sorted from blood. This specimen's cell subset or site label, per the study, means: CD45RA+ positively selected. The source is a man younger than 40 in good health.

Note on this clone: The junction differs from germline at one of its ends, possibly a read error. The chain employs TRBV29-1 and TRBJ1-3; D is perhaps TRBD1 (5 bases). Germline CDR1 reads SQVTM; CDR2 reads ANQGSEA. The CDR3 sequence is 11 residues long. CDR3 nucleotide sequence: TGCAGCGGTCAGGGTGGAGACACCATATATTTT. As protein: CSGQGGDTIYF.

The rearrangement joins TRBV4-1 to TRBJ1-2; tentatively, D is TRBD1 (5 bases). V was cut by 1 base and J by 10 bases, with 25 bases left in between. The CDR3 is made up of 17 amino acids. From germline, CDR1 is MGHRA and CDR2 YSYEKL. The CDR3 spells CASSQVGPGGARFDYTF. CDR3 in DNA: TGCGCCAGCAGCCAAGTTGGTCCGGGCGGGGCAAGGTTTGACTACACCTTC.

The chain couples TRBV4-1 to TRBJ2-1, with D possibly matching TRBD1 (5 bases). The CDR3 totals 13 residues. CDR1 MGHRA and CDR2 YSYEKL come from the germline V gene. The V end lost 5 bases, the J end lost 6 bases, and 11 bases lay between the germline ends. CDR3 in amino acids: CASSSRQLNEQFF. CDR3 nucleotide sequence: TGCGCCAGCAGCTCTCGACAGCTCAATGAGCAGTTCTTC.

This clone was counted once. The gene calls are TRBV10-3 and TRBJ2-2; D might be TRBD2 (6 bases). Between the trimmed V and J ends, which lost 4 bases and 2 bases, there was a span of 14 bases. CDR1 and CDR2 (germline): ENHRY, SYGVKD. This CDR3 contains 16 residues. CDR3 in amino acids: CAISVGSGDNTGELFF. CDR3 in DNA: TGTGCCATCAGTGTGGGTAGCGGTGACAACACCGGGGAGCTGTTTTTT.

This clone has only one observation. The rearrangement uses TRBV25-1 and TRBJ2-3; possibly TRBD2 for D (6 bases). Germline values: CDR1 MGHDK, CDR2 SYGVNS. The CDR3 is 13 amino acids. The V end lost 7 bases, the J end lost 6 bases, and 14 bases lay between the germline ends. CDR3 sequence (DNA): TGTGCCAGCAAAGGCAGCGGAGGGGATACGCAGTATTTT. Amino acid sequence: CASKGSGGDTQYF.

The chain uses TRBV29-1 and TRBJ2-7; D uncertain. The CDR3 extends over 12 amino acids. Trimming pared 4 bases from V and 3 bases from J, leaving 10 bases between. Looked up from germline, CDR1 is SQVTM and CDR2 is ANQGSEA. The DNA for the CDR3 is TGCAGCGTTGGAGGCTCAGACTACGAGCAGTACTTC. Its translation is CSVGGSDYEQYF.

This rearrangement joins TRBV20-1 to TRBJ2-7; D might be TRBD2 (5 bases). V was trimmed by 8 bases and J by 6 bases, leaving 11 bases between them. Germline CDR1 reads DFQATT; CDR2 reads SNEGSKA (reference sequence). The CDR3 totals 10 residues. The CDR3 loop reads CSPLGVEQYF. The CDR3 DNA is TGCAGTCCCCTCGGGGTCGAGCAGTACTTC.

The CDR3 here is CASSHFIAGDVYNEQFF. For the CDR3, the DNA is TGTGCCAGCAGTCACTTCATAGCGGGAGACGTATACAATGAGCAGTTCTTC. J is TRBJ2-1 and V is TRBV27; TRBD2 agrees at 9 bases. This CDR3 is 17 amino acids long. The V segment lost 5 bases and the J segment 4 bases; nucleotides outside the gene matches: 12. The germline V gene has CDR1 MNHEY and CDR2 SMNVEV (reference sequence).

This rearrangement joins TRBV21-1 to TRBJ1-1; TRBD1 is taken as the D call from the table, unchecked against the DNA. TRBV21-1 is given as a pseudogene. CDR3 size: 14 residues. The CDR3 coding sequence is TGTGCCAGCAGCAACTCGGACAGGCATACTGAAGCTTTCTTT. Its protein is CASSNSDRHTEAFF.

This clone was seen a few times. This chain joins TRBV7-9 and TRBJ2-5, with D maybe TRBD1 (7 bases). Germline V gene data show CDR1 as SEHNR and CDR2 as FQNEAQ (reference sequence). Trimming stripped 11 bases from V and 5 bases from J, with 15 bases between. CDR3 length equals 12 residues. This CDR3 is CAGGGGVETQYF. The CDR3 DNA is TGTGCCGGAGGGGGCGGCGTGGAGACCCAGTACTTC.

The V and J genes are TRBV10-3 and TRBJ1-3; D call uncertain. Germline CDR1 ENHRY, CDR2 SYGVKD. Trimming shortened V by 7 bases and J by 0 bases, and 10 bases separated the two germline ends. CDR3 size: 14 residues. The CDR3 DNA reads TGTGCCATCACACAACAGAACTCTGGAAACACCATATATTTT. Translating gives CAITQQNSGNTIYF.

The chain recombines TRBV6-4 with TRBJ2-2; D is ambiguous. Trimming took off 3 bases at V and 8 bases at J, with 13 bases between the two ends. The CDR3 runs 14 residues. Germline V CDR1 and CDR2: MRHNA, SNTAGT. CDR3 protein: CASSEDTVRGELFF. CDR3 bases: TGTGCCAGCAGTGAAGATACGGTACGAGGGGAGCTGTTTTTT.

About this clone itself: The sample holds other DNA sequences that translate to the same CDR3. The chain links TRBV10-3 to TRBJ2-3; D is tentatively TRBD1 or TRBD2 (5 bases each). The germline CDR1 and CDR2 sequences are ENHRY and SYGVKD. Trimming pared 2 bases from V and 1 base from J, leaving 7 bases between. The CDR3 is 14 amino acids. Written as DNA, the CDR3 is TGTGCCATCAGTGAGGGGGGACGCACAGATACGCAGTATTTT. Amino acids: CAISEGGRTDTQYF.

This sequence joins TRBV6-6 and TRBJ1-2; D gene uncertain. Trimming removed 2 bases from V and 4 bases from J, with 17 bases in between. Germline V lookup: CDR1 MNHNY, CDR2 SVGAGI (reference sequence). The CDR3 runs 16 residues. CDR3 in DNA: TGTGCCAGCAGTTACGGCCTGGTTGGCGCCGCCTATGGCTACACCTTC. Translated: CASSYGLVGAAYGYTF.

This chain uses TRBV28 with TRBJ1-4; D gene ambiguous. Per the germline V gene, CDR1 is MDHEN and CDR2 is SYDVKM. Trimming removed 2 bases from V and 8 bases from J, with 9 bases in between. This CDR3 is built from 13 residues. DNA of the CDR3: TGTGCCAGCAGTTTAAGAACAGACGAAAAACTGTTTTTT. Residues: CASSLRTDEKLFF.

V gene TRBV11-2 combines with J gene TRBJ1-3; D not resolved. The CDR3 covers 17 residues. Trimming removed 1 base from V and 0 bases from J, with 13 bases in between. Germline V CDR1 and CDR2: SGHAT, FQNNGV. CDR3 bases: TGTGCCAGCAGCTTAGCTCTTCCGGGGTTCTCTGGAAACACCATATATTTT. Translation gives CASSLALPGFSGNTIYF.

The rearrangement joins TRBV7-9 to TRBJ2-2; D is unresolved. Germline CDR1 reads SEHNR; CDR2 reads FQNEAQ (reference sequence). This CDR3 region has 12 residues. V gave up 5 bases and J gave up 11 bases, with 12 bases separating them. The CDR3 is CASSIGTRELFF. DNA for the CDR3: TGTGCCAGCAGCATAGGAACCCGAGAGCTGTTTTTT.

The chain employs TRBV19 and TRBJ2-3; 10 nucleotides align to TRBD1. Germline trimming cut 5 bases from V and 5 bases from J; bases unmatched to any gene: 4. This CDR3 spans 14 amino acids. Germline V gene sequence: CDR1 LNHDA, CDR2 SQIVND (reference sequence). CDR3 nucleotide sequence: TGTGCCAGTAGTCTCGACAGGGGGCGAGATACGCAGTATTTT. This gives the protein CASSLDRGRDTQYF.

In DNA, the CDR3 is TGCAGCGTTTTCAGACCGTACCAAGAGACCCAGTACTTC. Translated: CSVFRPYQETQYF. V and J are TRBV29-1 and TRBJ2-5; D remains ambiguous. CDR3 length: 13 residues. V dropped 5 bases and J dropped 0 bases, with 10 bases sitting between them. Germline CDR1 SQVTM, CDR2 ANQGSEA. Full variable domain (missing parts from reference TRBV29-1 and TRBJ2-5): SAVISQKPSRDICQRGTSLTIQCQVDSQVTMMFWYRQQPGQSLTLIATANQGSEATYESGFVIDKFPISRPNLTFSTLTVSNMSPEDSSIYLCSVFRPYQETQYFGPGTRLLVL.

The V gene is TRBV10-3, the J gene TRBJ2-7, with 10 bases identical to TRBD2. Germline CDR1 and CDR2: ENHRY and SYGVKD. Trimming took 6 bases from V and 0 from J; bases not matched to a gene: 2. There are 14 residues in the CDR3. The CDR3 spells CAIRLAGSSYEQYF. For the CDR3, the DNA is TGTGCCATCAGACTAGCGGGAAGCTCCTACGAGCAGTACTTC.

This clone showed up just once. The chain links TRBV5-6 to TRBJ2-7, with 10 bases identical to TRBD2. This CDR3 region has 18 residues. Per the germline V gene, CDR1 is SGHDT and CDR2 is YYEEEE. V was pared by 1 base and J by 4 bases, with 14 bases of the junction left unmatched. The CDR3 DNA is TGTGCCAGCAGCTTGTTAAGCGGAGCGGGAGGGCCAATTTACGAGCAGTACTTC. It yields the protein CASSLLSGAGGPIYEQYF.

CDR3: CASSLFVGQVYEQYF. CDR3 coding DNA: TGTGCCAGCAGTTTATTTGTCGGACAGGTCTACGAGCAGTACTTC. The chain combines TRBV27 with TRBJ2-7; TRBD1 agrees at 7 bases. Germline V lookup: CDR1 MNHEY, CDR2 SMNVEV (reference sequence). V lost 1 base to trimming and J lost 3 bases; unmatched junction nucleotides: 6. The length of the CDR3 is 15 residues.